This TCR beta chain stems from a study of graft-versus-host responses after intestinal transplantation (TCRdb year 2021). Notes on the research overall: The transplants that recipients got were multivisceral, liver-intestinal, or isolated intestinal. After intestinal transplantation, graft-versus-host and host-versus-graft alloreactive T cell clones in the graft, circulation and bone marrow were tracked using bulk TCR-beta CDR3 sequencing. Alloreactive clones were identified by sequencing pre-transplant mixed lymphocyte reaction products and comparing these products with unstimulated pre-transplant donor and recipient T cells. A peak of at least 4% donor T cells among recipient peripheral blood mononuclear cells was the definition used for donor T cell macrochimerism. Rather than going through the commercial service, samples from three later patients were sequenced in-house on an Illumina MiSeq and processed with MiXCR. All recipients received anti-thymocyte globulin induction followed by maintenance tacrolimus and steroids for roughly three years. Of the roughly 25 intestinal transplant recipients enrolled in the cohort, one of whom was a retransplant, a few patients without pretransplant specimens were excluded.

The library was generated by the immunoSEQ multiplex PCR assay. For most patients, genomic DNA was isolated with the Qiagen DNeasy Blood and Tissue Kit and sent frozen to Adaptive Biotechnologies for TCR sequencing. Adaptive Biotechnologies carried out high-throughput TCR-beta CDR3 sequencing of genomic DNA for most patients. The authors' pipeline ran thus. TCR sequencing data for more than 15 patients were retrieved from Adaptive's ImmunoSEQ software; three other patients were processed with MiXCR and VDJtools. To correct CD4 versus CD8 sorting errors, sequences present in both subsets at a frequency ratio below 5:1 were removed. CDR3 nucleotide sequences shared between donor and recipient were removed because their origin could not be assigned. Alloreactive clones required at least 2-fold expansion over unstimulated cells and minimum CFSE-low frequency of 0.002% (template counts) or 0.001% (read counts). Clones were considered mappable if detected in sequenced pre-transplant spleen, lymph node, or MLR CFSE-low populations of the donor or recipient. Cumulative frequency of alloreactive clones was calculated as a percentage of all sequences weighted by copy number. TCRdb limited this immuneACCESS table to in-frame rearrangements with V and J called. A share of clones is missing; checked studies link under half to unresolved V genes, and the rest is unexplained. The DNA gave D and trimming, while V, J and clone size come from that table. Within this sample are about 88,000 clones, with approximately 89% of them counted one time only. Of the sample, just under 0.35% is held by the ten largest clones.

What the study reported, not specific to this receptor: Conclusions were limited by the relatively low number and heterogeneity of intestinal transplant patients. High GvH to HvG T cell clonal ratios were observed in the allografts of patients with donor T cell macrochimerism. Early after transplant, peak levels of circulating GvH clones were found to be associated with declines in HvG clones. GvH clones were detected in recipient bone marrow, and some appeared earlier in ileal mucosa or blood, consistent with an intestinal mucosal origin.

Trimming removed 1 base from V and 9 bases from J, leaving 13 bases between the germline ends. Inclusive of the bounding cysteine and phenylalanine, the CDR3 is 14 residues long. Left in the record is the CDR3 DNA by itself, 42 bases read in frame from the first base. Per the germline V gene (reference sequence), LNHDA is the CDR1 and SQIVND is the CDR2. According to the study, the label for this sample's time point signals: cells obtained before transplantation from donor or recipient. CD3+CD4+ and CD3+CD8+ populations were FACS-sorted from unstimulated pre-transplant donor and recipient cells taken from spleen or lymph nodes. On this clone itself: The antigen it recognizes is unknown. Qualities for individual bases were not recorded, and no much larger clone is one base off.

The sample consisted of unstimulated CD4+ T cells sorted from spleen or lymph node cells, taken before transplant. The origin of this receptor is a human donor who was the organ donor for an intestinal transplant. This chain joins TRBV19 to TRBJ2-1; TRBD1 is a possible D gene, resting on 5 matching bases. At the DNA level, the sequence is TGTGCCAGTAGTATAGTTCAGGGTGGCGGTGAGCAGTTCTTC. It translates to CASSIVQGGGEQFF.